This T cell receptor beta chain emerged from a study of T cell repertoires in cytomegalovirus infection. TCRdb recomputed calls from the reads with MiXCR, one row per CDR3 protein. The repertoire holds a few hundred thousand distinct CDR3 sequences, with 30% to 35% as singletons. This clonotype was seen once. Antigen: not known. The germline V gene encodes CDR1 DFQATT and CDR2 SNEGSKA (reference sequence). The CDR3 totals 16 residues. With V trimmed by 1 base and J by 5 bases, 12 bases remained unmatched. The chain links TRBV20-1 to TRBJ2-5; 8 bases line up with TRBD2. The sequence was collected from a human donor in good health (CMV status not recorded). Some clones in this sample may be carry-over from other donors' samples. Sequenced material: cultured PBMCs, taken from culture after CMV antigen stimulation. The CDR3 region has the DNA TGCAGTGCTAGAGTTCCGGGACTAGGCATGGGGGAGACCCAGTACTTC. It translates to CSARVPGLGMGETQYF.